The next 21 T cell receptor beta chains were all read from a single sample in a study of shared clonotypes between healthy human individuals. The protocol was immunoSEQ multiplex PCR, while the TCRdb copy is restricted to in-frame clones and leaves out a portion. Altogether roughly 2.5 million clones are present, around 94% being singletons, with the ten largest covering about 0.13%. Sample: naive CD4+ T cells sorted from blood. Subset given: CD45RA+ positively selected. These receptors were taken from a man between 18 and 35 years old in good health.

This clone was found once. The chain's CDR3 is CASRPTSASTDTQYF. The DNA for the CDR3 is TGTGCCAGTAGACCCACGAGCGCTAGCACAGATACGCAGTATTTT. J is TRBJ2-3 and V is TRBV19, with no clear D. Trimming cost V 6 bases and J 0 bases, with 13 bases left between them. CDR1 LNHDA and CDR2 SQIVND come from the germline V gene (reference sequence). The CDR3 length is 15 residues.

The chain carries TRBV5-1 and TRBJ2-7, with unresolved D. V was pared by 0 bases and J by 5 bases, with 12 bases between. Germline values: CDR1 SGHRS, CDR2 YFSETQ. The CDR3 length is 14 residues. CDR3 sequence (DNA): TGCGCCAGCAGCTTGGCTCATCAAGGGAACGAGCAGTACTTC. This gives the protein CASSLAHQGNEQYF.

The chain carries TRBV19 and TRBJ2-3, with a tentative D call TRBD2 (6 bases). The CDR3 spans 15 residues. The germline V gene encodes CDR1 LNHDA and CDR2 SQIVND (reference sequence). Trimming shortened V by 6 bases and J by 2 bases, and 15 bases separated the two germline ends. The CDR3 is CASSFSGTDTDTQYF. DNA of the CDR3: TGTGCCAGTAGCTTTTCCGGGACTGACACAGATACGCAGTATTTT.

The chain joins TRBV19 to TRBJ2-5; TRBD2 matches at 7 bases. Germline assignment: CDR1 LNHDA and CDR2 SQIVND (reference sequence). The CDR3 runs to 14 residues. J was trimmed by 2 bases and V by 8 bases; bases with no gene match: 8. In DNA, the CDR3 is TGTGCCAGTGGCTCAGCGGGGACTCAAGAGACCCAGTACTTC. Its translation: CASGSAGTQETQYF.

A remark on this clone: Other DNA variants within this sample encode the same CDR3. The genes are TRBV5-1 and TRBJ1-6, with 8 bases identical to TRBD1. Per the germline V gene, CDR1 is SGHRS and CDR2 is YFSETQ. The CDR3 contains 14 residues. The ends lost 4 bases at V and 7 bases at J; junction bases unmatched: 4. The CDR3 here is CASSPGQANSPLHF. CDR3 coding DNA: TGCGCCAGCAGCCCGGGACAGGCGAATTCACCCCTCCACTTT.

This chain connects TRBV6-1 to TRBJ2-3; 11 bases map to TRBD2. Germline V gives CDR1 MNHNS, CDR2 SASEGT. This CDR3 region has 15 residues. J lost 1 base, V lost 8 bases, and 5 bases had no gene match. The CDR3 loop is CASGTSGLRTDTQYF. CDR3 DNA sequence: TGTGCCAGCGGGACTAGCGGACTACGCACAGATACGCAGTATTTT.

This clone has just a few counts. This rearrangement joins TRBV5-1 to TRBJ1-4; 8 bases agree with TRBD1. V trimming: 0 bases; J trimming: 6 bases; junction bases outside the gene matches: 7. The germline V gene has CDR1 SGHRS and CDR2 YFSETQ. CDR3 length: 16 residues. The CDR3 loop is CASSLGVGQGYEKLFF. The CDR3 DNA reads as TGCGCCAGCAGCTTGGGAGTCGGACAGGGATATGAAAAACTGTTTTTT.

The rearrangement links TRBV5-1 to TRBJ1-6, with D maybe TRBD1 (6 bases). Trimming shortened V by 7 bases and J by 7 bases, and 15 bases separated the two germline ends. The length of the CDR3 is 14 residues. Germline lookup yields CDR1 SGHRS and CDR2 YFSETQ. The CDR3, as DNA: TGCGCCAGCGGCCCTCCGCAGGGGAATTCACCCCTCCACTTT. Amino acid sequence: CASGPPQGNSPLHF.

The chain employs TRBV2 and TRBJ2-1; 7 bases map to TRBD2. Germline V gives CDR1 SNHLY, CDR2 FYNNEI. The J segment lost 8 bases and the V segment lost 8 bases, leaving 9 bases of the junction unmatched. CDR3 length: 13 amino acids. The CDR3 region has the DNA TGTGCCAGCGGCTTAGCGGGTGGGGATGAGCAGTTCTTC. This translates into CASGLAGGDEQFF.

This clone has only one observation. This sequence joins TRBV29-1 and TRBJ2-7; D remains ambiguous. The CDR3 is 13 residues long. V shed 5 bases and J shed 0 bases, with 11 bases lying between them. Germline CDR1 SQVTM, CDR2 ANQGSEA. This CDR3 is CSVKADSSYEQYF. The CDR3 region has the DNA TGCAGCGTTAAAGCCGACTCCTCCTACGAGCAGTACTTC.

The rearrangement uses TRBV5-4 and TRBJ2-7; either TRBD1 or TRBD2 may supply D (5 bases each). The germline CDR1 and CDR2 sequences are SGHNT and YYREEE (reference sequence). V lost 4 bases and J 2 bases, leaving 16 bases between the germline ends. CDR3 length: 15 residues. CDR3 amino acids: CASSPMGVVPYEQYF. CDR3 DNA: TGTGCCAGCAGCCCCATGGGGGTGGTCCCCTACGAGCAGTACTTC.

The chain joins TRBV19 to TRBJ2-2; the D gene is possibly TRBD1 (5 bases). Germline CDR1 is LNHDA and CDR2 is SQIVND (reference sequence). Trimming removed 3 bases at V and 5 bases at J, with 10 bases between. This CDR3 comprises 14 residues. CDR3 residues: CASSILTETGELFF. CDR3 in DNA: TGTGCCAGTAGTATCTTGACAGAAACCGGGGAGCTGTTTTTT.

The CDR3 DNA is TGTGCCAGCAGCTTAGTTGGTGCTAGCGCAGCGCAGTATTTT. Its protein product is CASSLVGASAAQYF. The chain links TRBV7-2 to TRBJ2-3, with a possible D match to TRBD2 (6 bases). Germline CDR1 is SGHTA and CDR2 is FQGNSA. Trimming cost V 1 base and J 10 bases, with 15 bases left between them. This CDR3 is built from 14 residues. The variable domain in full, completed from reference TRBV7-2 and TRBJ2-3, reads GAGVSQSPSNKVTEKGKDVELRCDPISGHTALYWYRQSLGQGLEFLIYFQGNSAPDKSGLPSDRFSAERTGGSVSTLTIQRTQQEDSAVYLCASSLVGASAAQYFGPGTRLTVL.

The chain has TRBV18 and TRBJ2-7; TRBD1 matches at 12 bases. The CDR3 contains 14 residues. Germline-derived CDR1 and CDR2 are KGHSH and LQKENI. The V gene end was trimmed by 3 bases and the J gene end by 6 bases; junction bases not matched to a gene: 3. CDR3: CASSPGQGAPEQYF. The CDR3 region has the DNA TGTGCCAGCTCACCGGGACAGGGGGCCCCCGAGCAGTACTTC.

The chain is built from TRBV25-1 and TRBJ2-7; D may be TRBD1 (6 bases). V lost 8 bases to trimming and J lost 2 bases, with 13 bases between them. The CDR3 runs 13 residues. Germline values: CDR1 MGHDK, CDR2 SYGVNS. The CDR3 region is CASGPAGAYEQYF. CDR3 in DNA: TGTGCCAGCGGTCCGGCAGGGGCCTACGAGCAGTACTTC.

The chain recombines TRBV12-1 with TRBJ2-7; the D call in the table, TRBD1, was not verified against the DNA. TRBV12-1 is a listed pseudogene. This CDR3 has 15 amino acids. CDR3 nucleotides: TGTGCCAGCAGCTCGCACCGGGACAGATACTACGAGCAGTACTTC. This translates into CASSSHRDRYYEQYF.

This chain joins TRBV5-1 and TRBJ2-7; TRBD1 matches at 9 bases. Germline trimming cut 4 bases from V and 4 bases from J; bases unmatched to any gene: 9. Germline CDR1 SGHRS, CDR2 YFSETQ. The CDR3 extends over 15 amino acids. The chain's CDR3 is CASSAGDRDVYEQYF. CDR3 bases: TGCGCCAGCAGCGCCGGGGACAGGGACGTTTACGAGCAGTACTTC.

The chain combines TRBV7-9 with TRBJ2-3; D remains unclear. This CDR3 is 11 amino acids long. V was cut by 8 bases and J by 6 bases, with 9 bases left in between. Germline V gene lookup returns CDR1 SEHNR and CDR2 FQNEAQ (reference sequence). The CDR3 loop reads CASAQLDTQYF. CDR3 DNA: TGTGCCAGCGCCCAATTGGATACGCAGTATTTT.

The chain uses TRBV30 and TRBJ2-1; D call uncertain. This CDR3 is built from 15 residues. From germline, CDR1 is GTSNPN and CDR2 SVGIG (reference sequence). V lost 0 bases and J 0 bases, leaving 9 bases between the germline ends. Written as DNA, the CDR3 is TGTGCCTGGAGTGTACACAGAAGCTCCTACAATGAGCAGTTCTTC. Its protein is CAWSVHRSSYNEQFF.

The rearrangement joins TRBV6-1 to TRBJ2-3; 7 positions agree with TRBD2. Germline CDR1 is MNHNS and CDR2 is SASEGT. Trimming at V came to 3 bases and at J to 6 bases, leaving 9 bases not matched to a gene. This CDR3 is built from 15 residues. CDR3 residues: CASSDLTAGGDTQYF. The DNA for the CDR3 is TGTGCCAGCAGTGATTTGACGGCCGGGGGGGATACGCAGTATTTT.

The gene calls are TRBV6-1 and TRBJ1-1; unclear D gene. V shed 1 base and J shed 6 bases, with 12 bases lying between them. CDR1 is MNHNS and CDR2 is SASEGT in the germline V gene. The CDR3 consists of 14 residues. The CDR3 DNA follows: TGTGCCAGCAGTGAAGTAGGCCGGGTGGCTGAAGCTTTCTTT. As protein: CASSEVGRVAEAFF.